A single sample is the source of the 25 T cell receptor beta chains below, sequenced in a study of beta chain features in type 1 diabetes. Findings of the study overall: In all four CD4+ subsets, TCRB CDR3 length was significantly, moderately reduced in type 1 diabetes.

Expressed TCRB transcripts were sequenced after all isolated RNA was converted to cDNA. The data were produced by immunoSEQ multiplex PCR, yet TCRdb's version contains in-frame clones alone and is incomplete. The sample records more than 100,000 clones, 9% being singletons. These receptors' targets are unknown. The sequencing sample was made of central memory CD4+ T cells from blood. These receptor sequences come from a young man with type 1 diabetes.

The CDR3: CASSPQTTTYNEQFF. For the CDR3, the DNA is TGTGCCAGCAGTCCACAAACCACTACTTACAATGAGCAGTTCTTC. V gene TRBV11-1 combines with J gene TRBJ2-1; no definite D call. With 6 bases removed from V and 4 bases from J, the gap between germline ends came to 16 bases. The germline V gene encodes CDR1 SGHAT and CDR2 FQDESV (reference sequence). This CDR3 region has 15 residues.

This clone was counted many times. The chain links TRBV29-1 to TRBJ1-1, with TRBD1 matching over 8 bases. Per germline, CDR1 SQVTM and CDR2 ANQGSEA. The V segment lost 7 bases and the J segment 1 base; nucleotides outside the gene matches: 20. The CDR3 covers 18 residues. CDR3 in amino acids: CSAELPQGARGRNTEAFF. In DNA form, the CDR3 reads TGCAGCGCGGAGCTACCCCAGGGGGCGCGGGGGAGGAACACTGAAGCTTTCTTT.

The CDR3 nucleotides read TGTGCCAGCAGCCCCAATAATGAAAAACTGTTTTTT. This sequence encodes CASSPNNEKLFF. V and J are TRBV6-1 and TRBJ1-4, with D hard to call. Germline V lookup: CDR1 MNHNS, CDR2 SASEGT. V lost 6 bases and J lost 4, with 6 bases in between. CDR3 length equals 12 residues.

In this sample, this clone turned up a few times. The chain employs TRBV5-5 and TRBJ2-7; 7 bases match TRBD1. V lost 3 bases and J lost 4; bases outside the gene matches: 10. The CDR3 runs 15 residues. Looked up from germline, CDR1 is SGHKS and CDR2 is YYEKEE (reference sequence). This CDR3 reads CASSWTYRGMYEQYF. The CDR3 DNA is TGTGCCAGCAGCTGGACGTACAGGGGTATGTACGAGCAGTACTTC.

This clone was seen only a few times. The CDR3 region is CASTSSEANVLTF. The CDR3 DNA is TGTGCCAGCACCTCGAGTGAGGCCAACGTCCTGACTTTC. This chain uses TRBV2 with TRBJ2-6; the D is unclear. Germline loops: CDR1 SNHLY, CDR2 FYNNEI. Trimming removed 7 bases from V and 6 bases from J, with 10 bases in between. The CDR3 covers 13 residues.

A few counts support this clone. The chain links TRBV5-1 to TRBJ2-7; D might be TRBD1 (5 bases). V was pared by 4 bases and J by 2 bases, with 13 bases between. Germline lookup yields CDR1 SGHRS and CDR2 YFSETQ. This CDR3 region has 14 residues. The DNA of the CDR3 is TGCGCCAGCAGCGTCCAGGGTATCGCCTACGAGCAGTACTTC. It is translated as CASSVQGIAYEQYF.

The CDR3 sequence is CASRVQSNTEAFF. CDR3 in DNA: TGCGCCAGCAGGGTCCAGTCGAACACTGAAGCTTTCTTT. The chain has TRBV5-1 and TRBJ1-1; D ambiguous. Trimming cost V 5 bases and J 1 base, with 9 bases left between them. Germline values: CDR1 SGHRS, CDR2 YFSETQ. CDR3 length: 13 amino acids. The whole variable domain, remainder taken from reference TRBV5-1 and TRBJ1-1, is KAGVTQTPRYLIKTRGQQVTLSCSPISGHRSVSWYQQTPGQGLQFLFEYFSETQRNKGNFPGRFSGRQFSNSRSEMNVSTLELGDSALYLCASRVQSNTEAFFGQGTRLTVV.

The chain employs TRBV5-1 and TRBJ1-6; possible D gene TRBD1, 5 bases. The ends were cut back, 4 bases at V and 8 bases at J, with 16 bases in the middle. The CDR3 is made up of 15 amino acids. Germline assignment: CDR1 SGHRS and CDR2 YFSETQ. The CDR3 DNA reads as TGCGCCAGCAGCGAACAGGTTGTGAGGTATTCACCCCTCCACTTT. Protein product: CASSEQVVRYSPLHF.

This CDR3 reads CASTRREVAQPNTEAFF. The CDR3 coding sequence is TGTGCCAGCACCCGCCGAGAGGTCGCTCAGCCGAACACTGAAGCTTTCTTT. J is TRBJ1-1 and V is TRBV11-2; D is undetermined. This CDR3 is 17 amino acids long. The V gene's germline CDR1 is SGHAT and CDR2 FQNNGV. V was pared by 7 bases and J by 1 base, with 22 bases between.

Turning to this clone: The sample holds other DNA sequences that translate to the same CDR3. The CDR3 DNA sequence: TGCGCCAGCAGCTTTGGCCTAGCGGGGGAAGAGACCCAGTACTTC. Amino acids: CASSFGLAGEETQYF. The rearrangement joins TRBV5-1 to TRBJ2-5; TRBD2 aligns across 10 bases. The CDR3 covers 15 residues. The V segment lost 2 bases and the J segment 3 bases; nucleotides outside the gene matches: 4. Germline-derived CDR1 and CDR2 are SGHRS and YFSETQ. Full variable domain (remainder filled in from reference TRBV5-1 and TRBJ2-5): KAGVTQTPRYLIKTRGQQVTLSCSPISGHRSVSWYQQTPGQGLQFLFEYFSETQRNKGNFPGRFSGRQFSNSRSEMNVSTLELGDSALYLCASSFGLAGEETQYFGPGTRLLVL.

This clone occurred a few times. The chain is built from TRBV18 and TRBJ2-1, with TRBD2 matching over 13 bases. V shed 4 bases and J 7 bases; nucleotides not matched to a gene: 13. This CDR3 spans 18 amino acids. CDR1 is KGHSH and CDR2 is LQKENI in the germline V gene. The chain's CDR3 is CASSRQKRLAGGDNEQFF. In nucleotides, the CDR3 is TGTGCCAGCTCACGACAAAAAAGACTAGCGGGGGGAGATAATGAGCAGTTCTTC.

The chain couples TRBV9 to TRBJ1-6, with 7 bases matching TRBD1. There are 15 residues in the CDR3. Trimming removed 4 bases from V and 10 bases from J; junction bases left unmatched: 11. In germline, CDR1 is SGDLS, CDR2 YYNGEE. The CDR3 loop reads CASSQFTGAESPLHF. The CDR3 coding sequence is TGTGCCAGCAGCCAATTCACAGGGGCGGAATCACCCCTCCACTTT.

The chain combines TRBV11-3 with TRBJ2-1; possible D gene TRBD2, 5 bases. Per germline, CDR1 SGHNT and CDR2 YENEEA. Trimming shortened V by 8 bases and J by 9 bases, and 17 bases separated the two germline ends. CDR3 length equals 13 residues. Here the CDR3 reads CASGPSSDSEQFF. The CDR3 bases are TGTGCCAGCGGCCCATCCTCGGACTCTGAGCAGTTCTTC.

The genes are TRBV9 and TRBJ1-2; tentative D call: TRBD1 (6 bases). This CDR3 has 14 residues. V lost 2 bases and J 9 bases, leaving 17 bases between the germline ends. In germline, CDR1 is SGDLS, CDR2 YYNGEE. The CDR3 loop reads CASSVTTGSMSYTF. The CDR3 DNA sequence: TGTGCCAGCAGCGTGACGACAGGCTCTATGAGCTACACCTTC.

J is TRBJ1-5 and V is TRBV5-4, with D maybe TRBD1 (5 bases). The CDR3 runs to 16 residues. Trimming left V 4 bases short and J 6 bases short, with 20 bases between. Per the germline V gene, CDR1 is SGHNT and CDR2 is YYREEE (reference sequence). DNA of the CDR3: TGTGCCAGCAGCCAAGATGGCGGGGGGGACGGTCAGCCCCAGCATTTT. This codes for CASSQDGGGDGQPQHF. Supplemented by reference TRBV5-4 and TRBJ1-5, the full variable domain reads ETGVTQSPTHLIKTRGQQVTLRCSSQSGHNTVSWYQQALGQGPQFIFQYYREEENGRGNFPPRFSGLQFPNYSSELNVNALELDDSALYLCASSQDGGGDGQPQHFGDGTRLSIL.

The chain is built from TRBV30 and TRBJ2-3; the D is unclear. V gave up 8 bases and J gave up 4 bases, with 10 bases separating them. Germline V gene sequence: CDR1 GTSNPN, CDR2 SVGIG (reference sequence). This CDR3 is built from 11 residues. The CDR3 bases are TGTGCCAGCGCTCTTTCAGATACGCAGTATTTT. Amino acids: CASALSDTQYF.

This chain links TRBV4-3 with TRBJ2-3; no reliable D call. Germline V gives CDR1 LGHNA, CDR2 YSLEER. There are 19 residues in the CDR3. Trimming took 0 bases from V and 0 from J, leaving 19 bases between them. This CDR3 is CASSQDYARNIMSTDTQYF. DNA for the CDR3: TGCGCCAGCAGCCAAGATTATGCTAGAAACATCATGAGCACAGATACGCAGTATTTT.

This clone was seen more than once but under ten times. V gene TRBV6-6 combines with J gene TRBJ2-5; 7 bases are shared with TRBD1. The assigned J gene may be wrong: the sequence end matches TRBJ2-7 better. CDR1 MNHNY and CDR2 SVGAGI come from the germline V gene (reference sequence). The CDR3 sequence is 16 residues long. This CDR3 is CASRPQPQGESYEQYF. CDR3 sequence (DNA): TGTGCCAGCAGACCTCAGCCCCAGGGGGAGTCCTACGAGCAGTACTTC.

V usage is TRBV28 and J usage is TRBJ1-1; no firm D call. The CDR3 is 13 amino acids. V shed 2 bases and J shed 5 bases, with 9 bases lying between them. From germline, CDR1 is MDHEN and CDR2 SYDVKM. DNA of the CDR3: TGTGCCAGCAGTTTAGCCGGGAGGACTGAAGCTTTCTTT. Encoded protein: CASSLAGRTEAFF.

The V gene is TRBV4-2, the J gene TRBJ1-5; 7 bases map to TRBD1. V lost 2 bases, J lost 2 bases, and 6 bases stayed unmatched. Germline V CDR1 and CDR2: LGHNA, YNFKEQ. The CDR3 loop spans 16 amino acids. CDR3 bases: TGTGCCAGCAGCCAAACAGGGGTGGGTGGCAATCAGCCCCAGCATTTT. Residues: CASSQTGVGGNQPQHF.

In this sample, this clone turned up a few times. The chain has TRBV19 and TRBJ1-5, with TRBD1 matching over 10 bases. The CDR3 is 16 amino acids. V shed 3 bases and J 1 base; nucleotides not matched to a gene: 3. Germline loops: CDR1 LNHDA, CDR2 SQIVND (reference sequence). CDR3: CASSMRQGASNQPQHF. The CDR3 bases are TGTGCCAGTAGTATGCGACAGGGGGCAAGCAATCAGCCCCAGCATTTT.

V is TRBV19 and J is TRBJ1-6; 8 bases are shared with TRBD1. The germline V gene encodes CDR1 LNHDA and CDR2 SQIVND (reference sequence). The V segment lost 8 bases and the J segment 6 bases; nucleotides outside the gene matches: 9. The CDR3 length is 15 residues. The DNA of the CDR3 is TGTGCCAGTCTGGACAGGGAAAGCCGTAATTCACCCCTCCACTTT. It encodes CASLDRESRNSPLHF.

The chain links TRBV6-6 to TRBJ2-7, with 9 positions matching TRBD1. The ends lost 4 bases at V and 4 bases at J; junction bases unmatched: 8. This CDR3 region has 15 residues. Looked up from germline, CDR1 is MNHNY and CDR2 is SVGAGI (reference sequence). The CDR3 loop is CASSWGNRGRYEQYF. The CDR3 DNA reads TGTGCCAGCAGTTGGGGAAACAGGGGGCGATACGAGCAGTACTTC.

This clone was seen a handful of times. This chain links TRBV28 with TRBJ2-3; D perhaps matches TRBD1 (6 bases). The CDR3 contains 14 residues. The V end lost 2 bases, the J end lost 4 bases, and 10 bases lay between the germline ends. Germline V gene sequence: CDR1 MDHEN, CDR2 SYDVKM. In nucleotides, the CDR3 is TGTGCCAGCAGTTTACGAGGGGGACCAGATACGCAGTATTTT. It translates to CASSLRGGPDTQYF.

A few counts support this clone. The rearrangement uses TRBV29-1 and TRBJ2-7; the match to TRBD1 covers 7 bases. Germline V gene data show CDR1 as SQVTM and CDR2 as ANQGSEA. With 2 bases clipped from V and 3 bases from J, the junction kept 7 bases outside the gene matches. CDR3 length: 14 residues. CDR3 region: CSVERQGPGYEQYF. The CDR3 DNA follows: TGCAGCGTTGAAAGACAGGGACCAGGCTACGAGCAGTACTTC.